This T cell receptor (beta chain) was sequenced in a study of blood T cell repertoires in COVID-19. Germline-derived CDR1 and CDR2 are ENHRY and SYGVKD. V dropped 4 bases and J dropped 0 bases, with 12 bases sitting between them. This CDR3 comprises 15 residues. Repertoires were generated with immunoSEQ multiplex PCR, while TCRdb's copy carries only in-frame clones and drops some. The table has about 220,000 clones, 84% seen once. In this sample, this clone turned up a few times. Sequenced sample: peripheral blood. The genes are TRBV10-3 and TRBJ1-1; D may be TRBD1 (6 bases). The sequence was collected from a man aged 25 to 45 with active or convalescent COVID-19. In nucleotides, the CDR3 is TGTGCCATCAGTGCTCTAACAGGGCTGAACACTGAAGCTTTCTTT. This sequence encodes CAISALTGLNTEAFF.